This TCR beta chain was captured in a study of shared clonotypes between healthy human individuals. Subsets obtained from CD4+ cells comprised CD45RA+ naive and CD45RA-negative memory cells. To note about this clone: Its antigen is unknown. A much larger clone differs from this one at a single base, so this may be a read error.

The CDR3 runs to 13 residues. Germline values: CDR1 SGHDN, CDR2 FVKESK. V gave up 4 bases and J gave up 4 bases; unmatched junction bases: 1. Study-level findings and limits: On the whole, naive subsets had larger estimated richness than memory subsets had.

Researchers divided each subset's genomic DNA evenly across several immunoSEQ plates. For sorted subsets, about 190 ng DNA per replicate equaled approximately 32,000 T cell genomes. The protocol was immunoSEQ multiplex PCR, while the TCRdb copy is restricted to in-frame clones and leaves out a portion. Of more than 2 million clones in the sample, roughly 96% are singletons; the top ten hold more than 0.1%. The specimen was naive CD4+ T cells sorted from blood. Subset indicated: CD45RA+ positively selected. V gene TRBV14 combines with J gene TRBJ2-5; 9 nucleotides align to TRBD1. This receptor was identified in a man between 18 and 29 years old in good health. The CDR3 coding sequence is TGTGCCAGCAGCCGGACAGGGGTAGAGACCCAGTACTTC. It specifies CASSRTGVETQYF.